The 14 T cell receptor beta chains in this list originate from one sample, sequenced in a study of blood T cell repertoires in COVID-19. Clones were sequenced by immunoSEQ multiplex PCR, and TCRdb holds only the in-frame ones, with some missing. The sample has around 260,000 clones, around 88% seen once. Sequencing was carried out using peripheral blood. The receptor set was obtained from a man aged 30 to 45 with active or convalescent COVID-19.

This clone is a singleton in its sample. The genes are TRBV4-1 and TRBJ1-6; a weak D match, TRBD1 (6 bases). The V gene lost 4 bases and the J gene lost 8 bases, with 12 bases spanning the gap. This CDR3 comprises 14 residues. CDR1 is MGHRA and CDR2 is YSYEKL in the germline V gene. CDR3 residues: CASSPHRDDSPLHF. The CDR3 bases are TGCGCCAGCAGCCCGCACAGGGACGATTCACCCCTCCACTTT.

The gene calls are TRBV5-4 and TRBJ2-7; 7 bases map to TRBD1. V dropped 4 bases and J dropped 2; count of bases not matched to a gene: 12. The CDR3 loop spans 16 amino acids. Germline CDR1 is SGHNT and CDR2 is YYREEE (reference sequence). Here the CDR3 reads CASSRTGQGTTYEQYF. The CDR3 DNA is TGTGCCAGCAGCCGGACAGGCCAAGGAACAACCTACGAGCAGTACTTC.

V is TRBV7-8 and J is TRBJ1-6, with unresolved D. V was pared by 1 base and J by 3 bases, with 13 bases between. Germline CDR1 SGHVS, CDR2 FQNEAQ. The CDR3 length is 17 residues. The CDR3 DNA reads TGTGCCAGCAGCTTAGTTTACAGCCGCTACTATAATTCACCCCTCCACTTT. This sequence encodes CASSLVYSRYYNSPLHF.

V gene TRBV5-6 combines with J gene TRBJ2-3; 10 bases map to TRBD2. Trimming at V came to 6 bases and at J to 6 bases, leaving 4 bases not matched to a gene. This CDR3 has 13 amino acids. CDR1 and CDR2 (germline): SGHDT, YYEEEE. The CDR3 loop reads CASMSGGADTQYF. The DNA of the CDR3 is TGTGCCAGCATGAGCGGGGGGGCCGATACGCAGTATTTT.

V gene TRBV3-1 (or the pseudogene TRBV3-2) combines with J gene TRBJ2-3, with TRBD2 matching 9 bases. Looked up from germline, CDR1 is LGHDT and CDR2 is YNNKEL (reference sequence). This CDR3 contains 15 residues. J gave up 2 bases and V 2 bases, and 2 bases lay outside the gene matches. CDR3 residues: CASSQLAGYTDTQYF. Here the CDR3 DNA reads TGTGCCAGCAGCCAACTAGCGGGGTACACAGATACGCAGTATTTT.

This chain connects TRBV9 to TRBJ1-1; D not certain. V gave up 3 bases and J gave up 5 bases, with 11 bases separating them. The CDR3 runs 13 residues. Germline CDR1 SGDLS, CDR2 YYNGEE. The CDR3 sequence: CASSAGRKTEAFF. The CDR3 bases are TGTGCCAGCAGCGCAGGTAGGAAGACTGAAGCTTTCTTT.

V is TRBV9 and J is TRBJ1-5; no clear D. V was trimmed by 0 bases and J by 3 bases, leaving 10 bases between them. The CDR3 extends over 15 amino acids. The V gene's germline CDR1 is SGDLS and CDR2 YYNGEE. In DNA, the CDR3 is TGTGCCAGCAGCGTAGACGGTAGCCCCAATCAGCCCCAGCATTTT. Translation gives CASSVDGSPNQPQHF.

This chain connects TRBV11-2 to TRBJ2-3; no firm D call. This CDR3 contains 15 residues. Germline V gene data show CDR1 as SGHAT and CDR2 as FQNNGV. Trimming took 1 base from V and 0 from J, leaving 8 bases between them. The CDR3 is CASSLGDSSTDTQYF. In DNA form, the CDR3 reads TGTGCCAGCAGCTTAGGAGACTCCAGCACAGATACGCAGTATTTT.

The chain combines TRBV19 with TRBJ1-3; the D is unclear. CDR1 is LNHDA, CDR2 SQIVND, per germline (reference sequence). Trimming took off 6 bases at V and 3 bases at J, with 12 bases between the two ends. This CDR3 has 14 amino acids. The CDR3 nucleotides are TGTGCCAGTAGGTCCAGATTTATTGGAAACACCATATATTTT. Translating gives CASRSRFIGNTIYF. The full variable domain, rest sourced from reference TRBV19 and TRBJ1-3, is DGGITQSPKYLFRKEGQNVTLSCEQNLNHDAMYWYRQDPGQGLRLIYYSQIVNDFQKGDIAEGYSVSREKKESFPLTVTSAQKNPTAFYLCASRSRFIGNTIYFGEGSWLTVV.

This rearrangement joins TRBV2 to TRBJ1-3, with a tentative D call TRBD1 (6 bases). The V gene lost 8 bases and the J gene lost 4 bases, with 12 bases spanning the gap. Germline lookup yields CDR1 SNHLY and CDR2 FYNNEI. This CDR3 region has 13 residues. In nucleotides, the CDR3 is TGTGCCAGCGATGGGGGCTACGGAAACACCATATATTTT. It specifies CASDGGYGNTIYF. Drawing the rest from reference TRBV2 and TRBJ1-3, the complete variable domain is EPEVTQTPSHQVTQMGQEVILRCVPISNHLYFYWYRQILGQKVEFLVSFYNNEISEKSEIFDDQFSVERPDGSNFTLKIRSTKLEDSAMYFCASDGGYGNTIYFGEGSWLTVV.

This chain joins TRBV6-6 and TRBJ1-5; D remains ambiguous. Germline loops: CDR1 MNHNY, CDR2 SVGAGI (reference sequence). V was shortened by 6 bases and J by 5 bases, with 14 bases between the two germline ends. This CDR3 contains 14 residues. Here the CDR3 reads CASRRTTRDQPQHF. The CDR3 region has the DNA TGTGCCAGCAGGCGGACCACGAGGGATCAGCCCCAGCATTTT.

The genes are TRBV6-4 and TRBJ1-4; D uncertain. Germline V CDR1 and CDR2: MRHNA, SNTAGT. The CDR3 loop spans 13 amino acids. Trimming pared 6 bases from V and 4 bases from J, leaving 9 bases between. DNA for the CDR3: TGTGCCAGCAGGGCAGCGCTTAATGAAAAACTGTTTTTT. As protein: CASRAALNEKLFF.

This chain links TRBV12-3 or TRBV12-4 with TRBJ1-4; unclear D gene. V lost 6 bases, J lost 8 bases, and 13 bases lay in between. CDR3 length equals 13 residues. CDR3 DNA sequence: TGTGCCAGCAGGGCCTGGGAGGAGGAAAAACTGTTTTTT. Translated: CASRAWEEEKLFF.

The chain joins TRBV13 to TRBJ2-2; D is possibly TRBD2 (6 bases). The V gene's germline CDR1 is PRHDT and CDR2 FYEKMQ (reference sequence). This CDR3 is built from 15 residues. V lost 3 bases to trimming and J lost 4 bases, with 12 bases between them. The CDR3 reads CASSLAGGSTGELFF. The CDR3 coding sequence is TGTGCCAGCAGCTTGGCTGGGGGGAGCACCGGGGAGCTGTTTTTT.